A single T cell receptor beta chain is shown here with its context. Its antigen remains unknown. Sequencing used immunoSEQ multiplex PCR; TCRdb keeps in-frame clones, though not all of them. The sample includes around 140,000 clones, approximately 88% of them seen just once. The record originates from a study of T cell responses to AZD1222 COVID-19 vaccine. Findings of the study overall: Reportedly, nearly half of unique spike TCRs recognized epitopes outside B.1.351/B.1.1.7 mutations.

Germline V gene lookup returns CDR1 SGHDN and CDR2 FVKESK. Trimming stripped 4 bases from V and 4 bases from J, with 16 bases between. The CDR3 contains 15 residues. The specimen comprised peripheral blood, sampled on day 0 of AZD1222 vaccination. This receptor was taken from an adult in good health. This sequence joins TRBV14 and TRBJ1-1; a weak D match, TRBD1 (6 bases). The CDR3 DNA reads as TGTGCCAGCAGCCTCGCACAGGGTTCGGGCACTGAAGCTTTCTTT. This encodes CASSLAQGSGTEAFF.